A single sample is the source of the 24 T cell receptor beta chains below, sequenced in a study of OX40 agonist ivuxolimab in advanced cancers. The method was immunoSEQ multiplex PCR; TCRdb's version includes in-frame clones alone and lacks a portion of them. The sample consists of about 46,000 clones, more than 70% of them appearing once. The source was CD4+ or CD8+ T cells sorted from blood, collected in a trial of the OX40 agonist ivuxolimab. All receptors come from an adult with an advanced solid tumor such as melanoma, head and neck, liver or kidney cancer.

This chain connects TRBV7-3 to TRBJ2-2, with D tentatively TRBD2 (5 bases). This CDR3 is 13 amino acids long. V was clipped by 4 bases and J by 2 bases, with 5 bases between them. Germline loops: CDR1 SGHTA, CDR2 FQGTGA. This chain's CDR3 is CASSSSNTGELFF. The CDR3 region has the DNA TGTGCCAGCAGCTCTAGCAACACCGGGGAGCTGTTTTTT.

This clone was detected once. V gene TRBV7-9 combines with J gene TRBJ2-1, with TRBD2 matching over 13 bases. The CDR3 covers 19 residues. With 7 bases clipped from V and 4 bases from J, the junction kept 16 bases outside the gene matches. Germline V gene lookup returns CDR1 SEHNR and CDR2 FQNEAQ (reference sequence). CDR3 DNA: TGTGCCAGCAACCCCCGGGTGATGGGACTAGCGGGATCGTACAATGAGCAGTTCTTC. This sequence encodes CASNPRVMGLAGSYNEQFF. The complete variable domain, with remaining parts taken from reference TRBV7-9 and TRBJ2-1, reads DTGVSQNPRHKITKRGQNVTFRCDPISEHNRLYWYRQTLGQGPEFLTYFQNEAQLEKSRLLSDRFSAERPKGSFSTLEIQRTEQGDSAMYLCASNPRVMGLAGSYNEQFFGPGTRLTVL.

The chain recombines TRBV11-2 with TRBJ2-1; TRBD2 matches 10 bases. Germline V CDR1 and CDR2: SGHAT, FQNNGV. V was clipped by 5 bases and J by 4 bases; unmatched bases: 5. The CDR3 spans 15 residues. DNA of the CDR3: TGTGCCAGCAGCCCCAGGACTAGCGGTTACAATGAGCAGTTCTTC. This encodes CASSPRTSGYNEQFF. Supplemented by reference TRBV11-2 and TRBJ2-1, the full variable domain reads EAGVAQSPRYKIIEKRQSVAFWCNPISGHATLYWYQQILGQGPKLLIQFQNNGVVDDSQLPKDRFSAERLKGVDSTLKIQPAKLEDSAVYLCASSPRTSGYNEQFFGPGTRLTVL.

The V and J genes are TRBV30 and TRBJ2-5; D may correspond to TRBD1 or TRBD2 (6 bases each). This CDR3 is 15 amino acids long. Trimming shortened V by 0 bases and J by 6 bases, and 17 bases separated the two germline ends. The germline V gene encodes CDR1 GTSNPN and CDR2 SVGIG (reference sequence). The CDR3 loop reads CAWSVRGLGLKTQYF. The CDR3 DNA is TGTGCCTGGAGTGTACGGGGGCTGGGGCTGAAGACCCAGTACTTC.

The chain combines TRBV5-1 with TRBJ2-7; 10 nucleotides agree with TRBD1. J was trimmed by 7 bases and V by 2 bases; bases with no gene match: 6. Germline V gives CDR1 SGHRS, CDR2 YFSETQ. The CDR3 length is 14 residues. CDR3: CASSLAGTGVEQYF. Here the CDR3 DNA reads TGCGCCAGCAGCTTAGCCGGGACAGGGGTTGAGCAGTACTTC. Full variable domain (rest looked up from reference TRBV5-1 and TRBJ2-7): KAGVTQTPRYLIKTRGQQVTLSCSPISGHRSVSWYQQTPGQGLQFLFEYFSETQRNKGNFPGRFSGRQFSNSRSEMNVSTLELGDSALYLCASSLAGTGVEQYFGPGTRLTVT.

As for this clone: Other DNA sequences in the sample encode the same CDR3. This sequence joins TRBV6-1 and TRBJ1-2, with D unclear. The CDR3 has 13 amino acids. The germline CDR1 and CDR2 sequences are MNHNS and SASEGT. With 1 base removed from V and 4 bases from J, the gap between germline ends came to 7 bases. The CDR3 here is CASSEEGGYGYTF. The DNA of the CDR3 is TGTGCCAGCAGTGAAGAGGGCGGCTATGGCTACACCTTC.

The chain employs TRBV5-5 and TRBJ2-7, with 13 bases matching TRBD2. There are 15 residues in the CDR3. CDR1 is SGHKS, CDR2 YYEKEE, per germline (reference sequence). V dropped 3 bases and J dropped 2; count of bases not matched to a gene: 2. The CDR3 spells CASSSGLAGAYEQYF. DNA of the CDR3: TGTGCCAGCAGCTCAGGACTAGCGGGGGCCTACGAGCAGTACTTC.

This chain joins TRBV18 and TRBJ1-2; 9 bases match TRBD1. J gave up 7 bases and V 2 bases, and 8 bases lay outside the gene matches. CDR1 and CDR2 from the germline V gene are KGHSH and LQKENI. The CDR3 sequence is 15 residues long. CDR3 region: CASSPFDRGSGGYTF. CDR3 DNA sequence: TGTGCCAGCTCACCATTCGACAGGGGGTCGGGTGGCTACACCTTC.

CDR3 residues: CASSQTTGYGYTF. The CDR3 coding sequence is TGTGCCAGCAGCCAGACGACAGGGTATGGCTACACCTTC. The V gene is TRBV14, the J gene TRBJ1-2, with 7 positions matching TRBD1. The J segment lost 5 bases and the V segment lost 3 bases, leaving 3 bases of the junction unmatched. Germline-derived CDR1 and CDR2 are SGHDN and FVKESK. The length of the CDR3 is 13 residues.

The chain couples TRBV27 to TRBJ1-2, with a weak D call TRBD1 (5 bases). Trimming removed 2 bases from V and 7 bases from J, with 14 bases in between. This CDR3 spans 14 amino acids. CDR1 is MNHEY and CDR2 is SMNVEV in the germline V gene (reference sequence). The CDR3 loop is CASSLIGASRGYTF. Written as DNA, the CDR3 is TGTGCCAGCAGTTTAATCGGGGCTTCACGTGGCTACACCTTC.

V usage is TRBV6-1 and J usage is TRBJ2-2; no reliable D call. The CDR3 is 13 residues long. Germline V gene lookup returns CDR1 MNHNS and CDR2 SASEGT. Trimming removed 5 bases from V and 9 bases from J, with 13 bases in between. The DNA for the CDR3 is TGTGCCAGCAGTTCCACCCCCTGGCGGGAGCTGTTTTTT. This gives the protein CASSSTPWRELFF.

The V gene is TRBV14, the J gene TRBJ2-7; maybe TRBD1 (6 bases). The V gene's germline CDR1 is SGHDN and CDR2 FVKESK. Deletions cut 2 bases from V and 7 bases from J, with 18 bases between. This CDR3 has 15 residues. Here the CDR3 reads CASSQSGHGNWEQYF. The CDR3 bases are TGTGCCAGCAGCCAATCGGGACACGGAAACTGGGAGCAGTACTTC.

The CDR3 DNA sequence: TGTGCCAGTAGTAAGGACAGGGCTCTCGGTGAGCAGTTCTTC. Translation: CASSKDRALGEQFF. V and J are TRBV19 and TRBJ2-1; TRBD1 aligns across 8 bases. Germline CDR1 LNHDA, CDR2 SQIVND (reference sequence). Trimming removed 4 bases from V and 9 bases from J; junction bases left unmatched: 8. The CDR3 length is 14 residues.

The chain joins TRBV7-8 to TRBJ1-2, with 7 bases lining up with TRBD1. V shed 2 bases and J 5 bases; nucleotides not matched to a gene: 5. The CDR3 consists of 14 residues. Germline CDR1 and CDR2: SGHVS and FQNEAQ. The CDR3 sequence is CASSLTDRTYGYTF. For the CDR3, the DNA is TGTGCCAGCAGCTTAACGGACAGGACATATGGCTACACCTTC.

The CDR3 region is CASSLLRQNEQFF. The CDR3, as DNA: TGTGCCAGCAGCTTGCTCCGACAGAATGAGCAGTTCTTC. The chain links TRBV5-5 to TRBJ2-1; a weak D match, TRBD1 (5 bases). Trimming pared 1 base from V and 7 bases from J, leaving 9 bases between. Per germline, CDR1 SGHKS and CDR2 YYEKEE (reference sequence). This CDR3 has 13 residues.

This sequence joins TRBV5-1 and TRBJ2-2; D perhaps matches TRBD2 (6 bases). There are 14 residues in the CDR3. V was trimmed by 1 base and J by 8 bases, leaving 12 bases between them. From germline, CDR1 is SGHRS and CDR2 YFSETQ. In DNA form, the CDR3 reads TGCGCCAGCAGCTTGCCTAGCGTTTCTGGGGAGCTGTTTTTT. It codes for CASSLPSVSGELFF.

The rearrangement links TRBV4-1 to TRBJ2-3; TRBD2 matches 7 bases. Germline V gene sequence: CDR1 MGHRA, CDR2 YSYEKL. V dropped 4 bases and J dropped 4; count of bases not matched to a gene: 5. The CDR3 runs to 14 residues. CDR3 protein: CASSPSGTPDTQYF. The CDR3 nucleotides are TGCGCCAGCAGCCCTAGCGGCACTCCAGATACGCAGTATTTT.

This clone was seen once. The chain couples TRBV4-2 to TRBJ2-5; D may correspond to TRBD1 or TRBD2 (6 bases each). Trimming took off 0 bases at V and 5 bases at J, with 16 bases between the two ends. CDR3 size: 16 residues. CDR1 is LGHNA, CDR2 YNFKEQ, per germline. CDR3 sequence reads: CASSQDGGPRRETQYF. CDR3 bases: TGTGCCAGCAGCCAAGATGGGGGGCCCCGCCGGGAGACCCAGTACTTC.

In regard to this clone: Because the CDR3 is missing its conserved closing phenylalanine or tryptophan, this is likely a read error. The DNA is left out, because the CDR3 cannot be placed on it with certainty; the CDR3 is given as TCRdb lists it. CDR3 amino acids: CAISELGQVSI. The chain uses TRBV10-3 and TRBJ2-7; TRBD1 is the table's D call and was not checked against the DNA. The CDR3 is 11 amino acids long, termini counted. Germline CDR1 is ENHRY and CDR2 is SYGVKD.

The chain joins TRBV2 to TRBJ1-1, with TRBD1 as a possible D gene (5 bases). CDR3 length equals 13 residues. Trimming cost V 4 bases and J 1 base, with 7 bases left between them. Germline lookup yields CDR1 SNHLY and CDR2 FYNNEI. CDR3 DNA: TGTGCCAGCAGTGCAGGACAGAACACTGAAGCTTTCTTT. Translated, it gives CASSAGQNTEAFF.

The chain recombines TRBV5-4 with TRBJ1-4, with D perhaps TRBD1 (5 bases). Trimming took off 5 bases at V and 4 bases at J, with 12 bases between the two ends. CDR3 length equals 14 residues. Germline CDR1 reads SGHNT; CDR2 reads YYREEE (reference sequence). The CDR3 bases are TGTGCCAGCAGTCAGGGTGGCCTTAATGAAAAACTGTTTTTT. Translating it yields CASSQGGLNEKLFF.

The chain uses TRBV29-1 and TRBJ2-1; possibly TRBD2 for D (6 bases). There are 14 residues in the CDR3. V was cut by 3 bases and J by 10 bases, with 19 bases left in between. CDR1 is SQVTM and CDR2 is ANQGSEA in the germline V gene. CDR3 region: CSVDHLPTRGEQFF. Written as DNA, the CDR3 is TGCAGCGTTGATCACCTTCCTACCCGGGGGGAGCAGTTCTTC.

This clone has a single count. The V and J genes are TRBV30 and TRBJ2-5, with 11 bases that match TRBD2. The V gene end was trimmed by 4 bases and the J gene end by 2 bases; junction bases not matched to a gene: 6. There are 15 residues in the CDR3. Germline-derived CDR1 and CDR2 are GTSNPN and SVGIG (reference sequence). CDR3 sequence (DNA): TGTGCCTGGACGACTAGCGGGGCTCTTCAAGAGACCCAGTACTTC. This gives the protein CAWTTSGALQETQYF.

V is TRBV29-1 and J is TRBJ2-7; D unresolved. The CDR3 runs 12 residues. In germline, CDR1 is SQVTM, CDR2 ANQGSEA. V shed 4 bases and J shed 3 bases, with 10 bases lying between them. The CDR3 DNA sequence: TGCAGCGTTGCTCCCACAAACTACGAGCAGTACTTC. Translation: CSVAPTNYEQYF.